This is a list of T cell receptor beta chains from one sample in a study of blood T cells in healthy people across ages. TCRdb independently ran MiXCR on the 5' RACE reads; one entry per CDR3 protein. The sample contains 1.5 million to 2 million distinct CDR3 sequences, 28% of which appear only once. Source material: blood. These receptors were obtained from a woman in her twenties or thirties in good health. CDR3s include the opening cysteine and the closing phenylalanine or tryptophan. A D gene is named only where the DNA matches it firmly. Clone size is shown for a subset of rows, as once, few, many or a class of expanded clone.

v_gene,j_gene,d_gene,abundance,len,CDR3aa,CDR3nt
TRBV7-3,TRBJ2-7,TRBD1,many,13,CASSAMTGVEQYF,TGTGCCAGCAGCGCAATGACAGGGGTCGAGCAGTACTTC
TRBV7-2,TRBJ2-1,NA,many,12,CASSRRWNEQFF,TGTGCCAGCAGCCGACGGTGGAATGAGCAGTTCTTC
TRBV12-3/TRBV12-4,TRBJ2-7,NA,NA,15,CASSGGLSGFSEQYF,TGTGCCAGCAGCGGCGGGCTATCGGGGTTCTCCGAGCAGTACTTC
TRBV20-1,TRBJ2-5,TRBD2,NA,16,CSAILAGGPLQETQYF,TGCAGTGCTATACTAGCGGGGGGGCCGCTCCAAGAGACCCAGTACTTC
TRBV7-2,TRBJ2-3,TRBD2,NA,17,CASSLARGAGGADTQYF,TGTGCCAGCAGCTTAGCGCGGGGGGCTGGCGGAGCAGATACGCAGTATTTT
TRBV12-3/TRBV12-4,TRBJ2-3,TRBD2,NA,15,CASSYTSGDTDTQYF,TGTGCCAGCAGTTACACTAGCGGGGACACAGATACGCAGTATTTT
TRBV29-1,TRBJ2-1,NA,many,14,CSVVGPSRGNEQFF,TGCAGCGTTGTTGGACCTAGCAGGGGCAATGAGCAGTTCTTC
TRBV7-2,TRBJ2-5,NA,NA,14,CASSLASYGETQYF,TGTGCCAGCAGCTTAGCGAGCTATGGGGAGACCCAGTACTTC
TRBV10-2,TRBJ1-2,TRBD1,NA,14,CASSALRDRRGYTF,TGTGCCAGCAGTGCCCTCCGGGACAGGAGAGGCTACACCTTC
TRBV29-1,TRBJ1-5,NA,NA,13,CSVLGGSNQPQHF,TGCAGCGTTCTGGGGGGAAGCAATCAGCCCCAGCATTTT
TRBV28,TRBJ2-6,NA,NA,16,CASSLPPYSGANVLTF,TGTGCCAGCAGTTTGCCACCCTACTCTGGGGCCAACGTCCTGACTTTC
TRBV7-7,TRBJ2-1,NA,NA,15,CASSLAGRGNNEQFF,TGTGCCAGCAGCTTAGCAGGGAGGGGGAACAATGAGCAGTTCTTC
TRBV27,TRBJ2-7,TRBD2,NA,15,CASSPGTRGAYEQYF,TGTGCCAGCAGTCCAGGGACTAGAGGGGCATACGAGCAGTACTTC
TRBV29-1,TRBJ2-7,NA,NA,13,CSASKGSYNEQYF,TGCAGCGCCTCCAAGGGGTCCTACAATGAGCAGTACTTC
TRBV5-4,TRBJ2-7,TRBD1,many,17,CARPMLKDRGMSYEQYF,TGTGCCAGACCAATGCTGAAGGACAGGGGTATGTCCTACGAGCAGTACTTC
TRBV29-1,TRBJ2-7,TRBD2,many,14,CSVWTSGRNYEQYF,TGCAGCGTCTGGACTAGCGGGAGAAACTACGAGCAGTACTTC
TRBV12-3/TRBV12-4,TRBJ1-1,NA,NA,14,CASIITGINTEAFF,TGTGCCAGCATTATCACAGGGATCAACACTGAAGCTTTCTTT
TRBV5-1,TRBJ1-6,TRBD1,NA,17,CASSRTGESSYNSPLHF,TGCGCCAGCAGTCGGACAGGGGAAAGTTCCTATAATTCACCCCTCCACTTT
TRBV9,TRBJ2-4,TRBD2,few,19,CASSPRSGTSGGTGNEQYF,TGTGCCAGCAGCCCCCGGTCAGGGACTAGCGGGGGTACGGGGAATGAGCAGTACTTC
TRBV7-9,TRBJ2-5,TRBD2,few,14,CASSSAGGTETQYF,TGTGCCAGCAGCTCGGCGGGGGGGACGGAGACCCAGTACTTC
TRBV7-2,TRBJ1-4,NA,NA,13,CASGEGWDEKLFF,TGTGCCAGCGGAGAGGGGTGGGATGAAAAACTGTTTTTT
TRBV7-9,TRBJ2-5,NA,NA,15,CASSIRRGLQETQYF,TGTGCCAGCAGCATAAGACGGGGGCTCCAGGAGACCCAGTACTTC
TRBV6-7,TRBJ2-5,NA,NA,13,CATEAPGGDEQYF,TGTGCCACCGAGGCACCAGGTGGAGATGAGCAGTACTTC
TRBV4-1,TRBJ1-2,NA,few,15,CASSQAGGTNYGYTF,TGCGCCAGCAGCCAGGCCGGGGGAACTAACTATGGCTACACCTTC
TRBV3-1,TRBJ1-5,NA,few,14,CASSPREVSQPQHF,TGTGCCAGCAGCCCCCGGGAGGTGAGTCAGCCCCAGCATTTT